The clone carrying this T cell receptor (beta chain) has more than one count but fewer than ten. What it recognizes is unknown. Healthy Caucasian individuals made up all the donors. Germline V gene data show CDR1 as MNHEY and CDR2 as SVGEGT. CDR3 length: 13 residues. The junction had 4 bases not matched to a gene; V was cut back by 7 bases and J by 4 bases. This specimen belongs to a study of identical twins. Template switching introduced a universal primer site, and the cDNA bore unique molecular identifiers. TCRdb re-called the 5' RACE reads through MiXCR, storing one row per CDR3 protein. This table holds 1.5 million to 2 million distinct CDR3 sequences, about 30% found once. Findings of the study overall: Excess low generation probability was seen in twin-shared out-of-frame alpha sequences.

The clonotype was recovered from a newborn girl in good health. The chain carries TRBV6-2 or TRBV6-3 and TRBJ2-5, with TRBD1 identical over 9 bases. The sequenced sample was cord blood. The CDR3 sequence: CASNGQGSETQYF. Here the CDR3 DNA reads TGTGCCAGCAACGGACAGGGGTCAGAGACCCAGTACTTC.